The 2 T cell receptor beta chains in this list originate from one sample, sequenced in a study of T cell responses to AZD1222 COVID-19 vaccine. Repertoires were generated with immunoSEQ multiplex PCR, while TCRdb's copy carries only in-frame clones and drops some. Among roughly 110,000 clones, roughly 90% were seen once, and the ten largest hold roughly 9%. The sequencing here drew on peripheral blood, taken 28 days after the second AZD1222 dose. The receptor source for this set is an adult who received the AZD1222 COVID-19 vaccine.

The chain joins TRBV23-1 to TRBJ2-3, with 9 positions matching TRBD2. TRBV23-1 is annotated as an ORF whose role is uncertain. The V gene end was trimmed by 4 bases and the J gene end by 2 bases; junction bases not matched to a gene: 16. CDR3 length: 19 amino acids. CDR3 sequence: CASSLLTGASGESTDTQYF. As DNA, the CDR3 is TGCGCCAGCAGTCTCCTAACTGGGGCTAGCGGGGAGTCCACAGATACGCAGTATTTT.

V gene TRBV6-5 combines with J gene TRBJ1-1; 7 bases are a match to TRBD1. Germline loops: CDR1 MNHEY, CDR2 SVGAGI. Losses at the gene ends were 7 bases for V and 7 bases for J; bases not matched to a gene: 12. The CDR3 is made up of 14 amino acids. The CDR3 bases are TGTGCCAGCAAGCCCCGACAGGGCAATGGTGAAGCTTTCTTT. Its translation is CASKPRQGNGEAFF.